The 20 T cell receptor beta chains below come from one sample, sequenced in a study of blood T cells in healthy people across ages. A J-beta primer mix and a sample-barcoded 5' primer were used in a second PCR of about 6 to 12 cycles. TCRdb used MiXCR to reprocess the 5' RACE reads, holding one entry per CDR3 protein. The sample carries more than 500,000 distinct CDR3 sequences, 27% recorded once. Sequencing was carried out using blood. The receptors stem from a woman between 65 and 79 years old in good health.

This clonotype was seen repeatedly, ten times or more. The chain combines TRBV11-2 with TRBJ1-2; D is perhaps TRBD1 (5 bases). This CDR3 is built from 12 residues. Trimming took off 4 bases at V and 6 bases at J, with 9 bases between the two ends. Germline-derived CDR1 and CDR2 are SGHAT and FQNNGV. Here the CDR3 reads CASSWGGDGYTF. For the CDR3, the DNA is TGTGCCAGCAGCTGGGGGGGGGATGGCTACACCTTC.

This clonotype was observed a handful of times. The V and J genes are TRBV9 and TRBJ2-2; 10 bases match TRBD2. J lost 2 bases, V lost 1 base, and 5 bases had no gene match. The CDR3 contains 17 residues. Germline V gene lookup returns CDR1 SGDLS and CDR2 YYNGEE. The CDR3 region has the DNA TGTGCCAGCAGCGTAATAGCGGGGGGAACCAACACCGGGGAGCTGTTTTTT. This sequence encodes CASSVIAGGTNTGELFF.

V is TRBV7-9 and J is TRBJ2-5; possibly TRBD2 for D (6 bases). Germline V lookup: CDR1 SEHNR, CDR2 FQNEAQ (reference sequence). The CDR3 covers 14 residues. Deletions cut 5 bases from V and 4 bases from J, with 14 bases between. The CDR3 reads CASSPVGGGETQYF. The CDR3 DNA is TGTGCCAGCAGCCCCGTTGGGGGAGGAGAGACCCAGTACTTC.

The chain has TRBV7-2 and TRBJ2-1; D possibly corresponds to TRBD2 (7 bases). The last part of the DNA fits TRBJ2-7 better; the J call may be wrong. CDR1 SGHTA and CDR2 FQGNSA come from the germline V gene. The CDR3 sequence is 15 residues long. CDR3 protein: CASSLAAGAQYEQYF. Here the CDR3 DNA reads TGTGCCAGCAGCTTAGCCGCGGGGGCTCAGTACGAGCAGTACTTC.

The chain links TRBV4-2 to TRBJ2-1, with a weak D call TRBD2 (6 bases). Germline-derived CDR1 and CDR2 are LGHNA and YNFKEQ. The CDR3 consists of 16 residues. The V end was cut by 0 bases, the J end by 0 bases, with 9 bases between. The CDR3 nucleotides read TGTGCCAGCAGCCAAGAGGAGGGTTACTCCTACAATGAGCAGTTCTTC. As protein: CASSQEEGYSYNEQFF.

This clonotype was counted between two and nine times. The rearrangement links TRBV20-1 to TRBJ2-4, with D perhaps being TRBD1 or TRBD2 (5 bases each). The germline V and J ends were trimmed by 0 bases and 3 bases, with 18 bases remaining between them. Germline V gene data show CDR1 as DFQATT and CDR2 as SNEGSKA (reference sequence). This CDR3 contains 17 residues. The CDR3 region has the DNA TGCAGTGCTAGAGAGGGAGAGGGGAGTCGGATCAAAAACATTCAGTACTTC. It yields the protein CSAREGEGSRIKNIQYF.

The gene calls are TRBV12-3 or TRBV12-4 and TRBJ2-1, with a weak D call TRBD2 (5 bases). Between the trimmed V and J ends, which lost 6 bases and 5 bases, there was a span of 8 bases. CDR3 length: 12 residues. For the CDR3, the DNA is TGTGCCAGCAGCTCTAGCCACAATGAGCAGTTCTTC. Translation gives CASSSSHNEQFF.

A few counts support this clonotype. The V call is TRBV28, the J call TRBJ2-4; the D gene is possibly TRBD1 (7 bases). The CDR3 contains 14 residues. V was pared by 6 bases and J by 8 bases, with 17 bases between. The germline V gene has CDR1 MDHEN and CDR2 SYDVKM. Here the CDR3 DNA reads TGTGCCAGCAGCCTCCCAGGGGGGAGAGACATTCAGTACTTC. Translation: CASSLPGGRDIQYF.

This rearrangement joins TRBV7-2 to TRBJ1-1; maybe TRBD1 (5 bases). The CDR3 sequence is 16 residues long. Germline-derived CDR1 and CDR2 are SGHTA and FQGNSA. V was trimmed by 1 base and J by 6 bases, leaving 18 bases between them. The CDR3 nucleotides read TGTGCCAGCAGCTTAGAAGGGGCGTCCGTTCGGTCTGAAGCTTTCTTT. This codes for CASSLEGASVRSEAFF.

This chain links TRBV24-1 with TRBJ2-3, with 13 bases identical to TRBD2. The length of the CDR3 is 16 residues. V gave up 4 bases and J gave up 8 bases; unmatched junction bases: 8. CDR1 and CDR2 from the germline V gene are KGHDR and SFDVKD. DNA for the CDR3: TGTGCCACCAGTGACATGTCGGGACTAGCGGGGTTTACGCAGTATTTT. This codes for CATSDMSGLAGFTQYF.

The chain couples TRBV4-2 to TRBJ1-1; maybe TRBD1 (6 bases). Trimming stripped 8 bases from V and 2 bases from J, with 21 bases between. Per the germline V gene, CDR1 is LGHNA and CDR2 is YNFKEQ. This CDR3 comprises 16 residues. CDR3 in DNA: TGTGCCAGCCTCCAGACGGGGGGCCTGATAAACACTGAAGCTTTCTTT. Translating gives CASLQTGGLINTEAFF.

This clonotype appeared a few times. The V call is TRBV12-3 or TRBV12-4, the J call TRBJ1-4; D ambiguous. Trimming removed 6 bases at V and 5 bases at J, with 7 bases between. This CDR3 has 12 residues. DNA for the CDR3: TGTGCCAGCAGATTATCAAATGAAAAACTGTTTTTT. The encoded protein is CASRLSNEKLFF.

Regarding this clonotype: It may be a read error: a sequence one base away is much more abundant. The V and J genes are TRBV29-1 and TRBJ2-5, with 11 bases aligning to TRBD2. V was clipped by 4 bases and J by 3 bases; unmatched bases: 1. In germline, CDR1 is SQVTM, CDR2 ANQGSEA. CDR3 length: 13 amino acids. For the CDR3, the DNA is TGCAGCGTTGGGGGACTAGCGGAAGAGACCCAGTACTTC. Protein product: CSVGGLAEETQYF.

This clonotype was counted between two and nine times. The chain recombines TRBV14 with TRBJ1-2; D is uncertain. Per germline, CDR1 SGHDN and CDR2 FVKESK. V was clipped by 1 base and J by 6 bases, with 9 bases between them. CDR3 size: 13 residues. This chain's CDR3 is CASSQGNRDGYTF. The CDR3, as DNA: TGTGCCAGCAGCCAAGGAAACAGAGATGGCTACACCTTC.

The gene calls are TRBV3-1 and TRBJ1-1; perhaps TRBD1 as D (6 bases). The length of the CDR3 is 14 residues. Deletions cut 5 bases from V and 5 bases from J, with 15 bases between. Germline V CDR1 and CDR2: LGHDT, YNNKEL (reference sequence). In DNA, the CDR3 is TGTGCCAGCAGCTCCGGGGGGGGCAGGACTGAAGCTTTCTTT. Translating gives CASSSGGGRTEAFF.

On this clonotype: Mismatch with germline at one junction end may stem from a read error. As DNA, the CDR3 is TGTGCCAGCAGCTACAGGGTTGGCCACACCTTC. Translating gives CASSYRVGHTF. The chain links TRBV7-2 to TRBJ1-2; D is possibly TRBD1 (6 bases). The CDR3 length is 11 residues. Germline V lookup: CDR1 SGHTA, CDR2 FQGNSA.

CDR3 sequence (DNA): TGTGCCATCAGTGAGCAAGTAAATAATCAGCCCCAGCATTTT. Its protein product is CAISEQVNNQPQHF. This chain uses TRBV10-3 with TRBJ1-5; no reliable D call. In germline, CDR1 is ENHRY, CDR2 SYGVKD. The length of the CDR3 is 14 residues. V dropped 2 bases and J dropped 4 bases, with 9 bases sitting between them.

For this clonotype: Germline is not matched at one junction end, which may reflect a read error. This chain connects TRBV7-2 to TRBJ1-3; unclear D gene. This CDR3 is built from 16 residues. Germline V gene lookup returns CDR1 SGHTA and CDR2 FQGNSA. CDR3 in amino acids: CASSYTGPLSGNAIYF. DNA of the CDR3: TGTGCCAGCAGCTACACCGGCCCCCTCTCTGGAAACGCCATATATTTT.

This clonotype was detected only a few times. The rearrangement uses TRBV14 and TRBJ2-3; tentatively, D is TRBD1 or TRBD2 (5 bases each). Trimming left V 4 bases short and J 5 bases short, with 13 bases between. The CDR3 sequence is 14 residues long. Germline CDR1 is SGHDN and CDR2 is FVKESK. The CDR3 coding sequence is TGTGCCAGCAGCCCCTTGGGGGTAGGAGATACGCAGTATTTT. This sequence encodes CASSPLGVGDTQYF.

There are a few counts of this clonotype. V gene TRBV20-1 combines with J gene TRBJ1-2, with D possibly TRBD1 on 6 matching bases. V lost 1 base and J 0 bases, leaving 15 bases between the germline ends. This CDR3 region has 16 residues. Germline CDR1 DFQATT, CDR2 SNEGSKA (reference sequence). CDR3 amino acids: CSARVPTGRANYGYTF. The CDR3 region has the DNA TGCAGTGCTAGAGTGCCGACAGGCCGAGCTAACTATGGCTACACCTTC.